This passage covers 12 T cell receptor beta chains from one sample sequenced in a study of blood T cells in healthy people across ages. The second PCR ran roughly 6 to 12 cycles with a sample-barcoded 5' primer and J-beta primers. TCRdb itself ran the 5' RACE reads through MiXCR, one entry per CDR3 protein. The sample lists over 700,000 distinct CDR3 sequences, around 25% occurring once. A further study also used this sample, focusing on T cells of mothers and their children.

The specimen sequenced was blood. The receptors come from a boy aged 10-17 years in good health.

This chain joins TRBV6-5 and TRBJ2-1, with D hard to call. The germline CDR1 and CDR2 sequences are MNHEY and SVGAGI. V shed 6 bases and J shed 8 bases, with 11 bases lying between them. This CDR3 comprises 12 residues. CDR3 loop: CASSSLDYEQFF. The DNA of the CDR3 is TGTGCCAGCAGCTCGCTCGATTATGAGCAGTTCTTC.

The chain is built from TRBV29-1 and TRBJ2-3; 8 nucleotides line up with TRBD2. The V gene's germline CDR1 is SQVTM and CDR2 ANQGSEA. V trimming: 0 bases; J trimming: 6 bases; junction bases outside the gene matches: 5. The CDR3 is made up of 14 amino acids. Written as DNA, the CDR3 is TGCAGCGTTGAAGATCCCCGACTAGCGGATACGCAGTATTTT. Encoded protein: CSVEDPRLADTQYF.

This clonotype has a handful of counts. CDR3 loop: CASTLEGGTSYEQYF. The CDR3 DNA sequence: TGTGCCAGCACCTTAGAGGGCGGGACGTCCTACGAGCAGTACTTC. The J gene is TRBJ2-7, the V gene TRBV28; D might be TRBD2 (6 bases). V lost 7 bases to trimming and J lost 1 base, with 17 bases between them. This CDR3 has 15 residues. Germline lookup yields CDR1 MDHEN and CDR2 SYDVKM.

This clonotype appeared many times. This chain uses TRBV27 with TRBJ2-4, with TRBD1 as a possible D gene (6 bases). The germline gives CDR1 MNHEY, CDR2 SMNVEV (reference sequence). V lost 5 bases and J 0 bases, leaving 11 bases between the germline ends. The CDR3 is 15 residues long. CDR3 sequence (DNA): TGTGCCAGCAGTCCGGACAGAATAGCCAAAAACATTCAGTACTTC. It encodes CASSPDRIAKNIQYF.

This clonotype was picked up a small number of times. The gene calls are TRBV5-5 and TRBJ2-2, with 8 positions matching TRBD2. Trimming took 6 bases from V and 1 from J; bases not matched to a gene: 5. This CDR3 is 15 amino acids long. CDR1 is SGHKS and CDR2 is YYEKEE in the germline V gene (reference sequence). As DNA, the CDR3 is TGTGCCAGCACCAGGACTAGCTTGAACACCGGGGAGCTGTTTTTT. It encodes CASTRTSLNTGELFF.

The gene calls are TRBV2 and TRBJ2-7, with D unresolved. V lost 3 bases and J lost 2, with 8 bases in between. The germline gives CDR1 SNHLY, CDR2 FYNNEI. CDR3 length: 13 amino acids. The CDR3 DNA reads as TGTGCCAGCAGTGACGGACCGACCTACGAGCAGTACTTC. This translates into CASSDGPTYEQYF.

Only a few counts were recorded for this clonotype. V is TRBV5-1 and J is TRBJ2-5; 7 nucleotides match TRBD2. This CDR3 contains 13 residues. Germline CDR1 is SGHRS and CDR2 is YFSETQ. Trimming cost V 4 bases and J 5 bases; bases outside gene matches: 5. DNA of the CDR3: TGCGCCAGCAGCAGACTAGCTGATGAGACCCAGTACTTC. Amino acid sequence: CASSRLADETQYF.

This clonotype has more than one count but fewer than ten. The chain employs TRBV20-1 and TRBJ2-5; 7 positions match TRBD2. The germline V gene has CDR1 DFQATT and CDR2 SNEGSKA (reference sequence). V lost 5 bases, J lost 4 bases, and 16 bases stayed unmatched. This CDR3 has 16 residues. CDR3 bases: TGCAGTGCTGGGTTAGCGGGTGGGGGGATAATAGAGACCCAGTACTTC. It yields the protein CSAGLAGGGIIETQYF.

This clonotype was seen a handful of times. The V gene is TRBV12-3 or TRBV12-4, the J gene TRBJ2-6; weak D call: TRBD1 (5 bases). The CDR3 length is 17 residues. V was shortened by 5 bases and J by 3 bases, with 17 bases between the two germline ends. The CDR3 sequence is CASSGRAGRVGANVLTF. The CDR3, as DNA: TGTGCCAGCAGTGGCAGGGCTGGCAGGGTTGGGGCCAACGTCCTGACTTTC.

This chain links TRBV27 with TRBJ1-4; 9 nucleotides align to TRBD1. Germline CDR1 is MNHEY and CDR2 is SMNVEV (reference sequence). This CDR3 contains 17 residues. V lost 4 bases and J lost 6; bases outside the gene matches: 12. CDR3 region: CASSSATGGPRDEKLFF. The DNA of the CDR3 is TGTGCCAGCAGTTCGGCGACAGGGGGACCACGGGATGAAAAACTGTTTTTT.

This clonotype was detected a few times. The chain couples TRBV4-1 to TRBJ1-4; D unclear. With 8 bases removed from V and 4 bases from J, the gap between germline ends came to 8 bases. The length of the CDR3 is 12 residues. Germline CDR1 and CDR2: MGHRA and YSYEKL. This CDR3 is CASEGLNEKLFF. The CDR3 DNA sequence: TGCGCCAGCGAGGGCCTTAATGAAAAACTGTTTTTT.

This clonotype was detected a few times. The chain recombines TRBV27 with TRBJ2-6; D remains unclear. Germline loops: CDR1 MNHEY, CDR2 SMNVEV (reference sequence). The V gene lost 5 bases and the J gene lost 2 bases, with 7 bases spanning the gap. CDR3 length: 14 residues. This CDR3 reads CASSPTPGANVLTF. The CDR3 coding sequence is TGTGCCAGCAGTCCCACTCCTGGGGCCAACGTCCTGACTTTC.